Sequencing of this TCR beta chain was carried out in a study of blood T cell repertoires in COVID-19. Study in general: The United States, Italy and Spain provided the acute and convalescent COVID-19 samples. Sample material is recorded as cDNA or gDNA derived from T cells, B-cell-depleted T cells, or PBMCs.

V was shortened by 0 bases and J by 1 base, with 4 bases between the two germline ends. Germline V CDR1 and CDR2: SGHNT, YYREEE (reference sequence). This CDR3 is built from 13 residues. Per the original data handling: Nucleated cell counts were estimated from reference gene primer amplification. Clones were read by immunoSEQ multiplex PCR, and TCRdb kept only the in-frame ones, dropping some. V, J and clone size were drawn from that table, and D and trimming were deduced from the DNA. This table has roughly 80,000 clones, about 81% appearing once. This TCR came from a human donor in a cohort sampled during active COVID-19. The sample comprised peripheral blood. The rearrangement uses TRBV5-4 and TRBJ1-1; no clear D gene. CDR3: CASSLGGNTEAFF. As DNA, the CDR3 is TGTGCCAGCAGCTTGGGCGGGAACACTGAAGCTTTCTTT.